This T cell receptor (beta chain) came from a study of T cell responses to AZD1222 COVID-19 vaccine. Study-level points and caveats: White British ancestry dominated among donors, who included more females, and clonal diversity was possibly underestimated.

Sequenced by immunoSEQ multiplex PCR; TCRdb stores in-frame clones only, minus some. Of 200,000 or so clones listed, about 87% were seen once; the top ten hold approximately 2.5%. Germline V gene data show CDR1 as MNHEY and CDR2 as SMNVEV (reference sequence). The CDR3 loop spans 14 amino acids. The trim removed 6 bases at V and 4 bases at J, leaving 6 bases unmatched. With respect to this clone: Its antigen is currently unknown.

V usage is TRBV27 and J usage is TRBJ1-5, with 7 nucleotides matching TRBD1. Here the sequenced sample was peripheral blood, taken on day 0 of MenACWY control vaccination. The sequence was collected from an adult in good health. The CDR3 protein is CASRPGQENQPQHF. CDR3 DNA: TGTGCCAGCAGACCTGGACAGGAGAATCAGCCCCAGCATTTT.